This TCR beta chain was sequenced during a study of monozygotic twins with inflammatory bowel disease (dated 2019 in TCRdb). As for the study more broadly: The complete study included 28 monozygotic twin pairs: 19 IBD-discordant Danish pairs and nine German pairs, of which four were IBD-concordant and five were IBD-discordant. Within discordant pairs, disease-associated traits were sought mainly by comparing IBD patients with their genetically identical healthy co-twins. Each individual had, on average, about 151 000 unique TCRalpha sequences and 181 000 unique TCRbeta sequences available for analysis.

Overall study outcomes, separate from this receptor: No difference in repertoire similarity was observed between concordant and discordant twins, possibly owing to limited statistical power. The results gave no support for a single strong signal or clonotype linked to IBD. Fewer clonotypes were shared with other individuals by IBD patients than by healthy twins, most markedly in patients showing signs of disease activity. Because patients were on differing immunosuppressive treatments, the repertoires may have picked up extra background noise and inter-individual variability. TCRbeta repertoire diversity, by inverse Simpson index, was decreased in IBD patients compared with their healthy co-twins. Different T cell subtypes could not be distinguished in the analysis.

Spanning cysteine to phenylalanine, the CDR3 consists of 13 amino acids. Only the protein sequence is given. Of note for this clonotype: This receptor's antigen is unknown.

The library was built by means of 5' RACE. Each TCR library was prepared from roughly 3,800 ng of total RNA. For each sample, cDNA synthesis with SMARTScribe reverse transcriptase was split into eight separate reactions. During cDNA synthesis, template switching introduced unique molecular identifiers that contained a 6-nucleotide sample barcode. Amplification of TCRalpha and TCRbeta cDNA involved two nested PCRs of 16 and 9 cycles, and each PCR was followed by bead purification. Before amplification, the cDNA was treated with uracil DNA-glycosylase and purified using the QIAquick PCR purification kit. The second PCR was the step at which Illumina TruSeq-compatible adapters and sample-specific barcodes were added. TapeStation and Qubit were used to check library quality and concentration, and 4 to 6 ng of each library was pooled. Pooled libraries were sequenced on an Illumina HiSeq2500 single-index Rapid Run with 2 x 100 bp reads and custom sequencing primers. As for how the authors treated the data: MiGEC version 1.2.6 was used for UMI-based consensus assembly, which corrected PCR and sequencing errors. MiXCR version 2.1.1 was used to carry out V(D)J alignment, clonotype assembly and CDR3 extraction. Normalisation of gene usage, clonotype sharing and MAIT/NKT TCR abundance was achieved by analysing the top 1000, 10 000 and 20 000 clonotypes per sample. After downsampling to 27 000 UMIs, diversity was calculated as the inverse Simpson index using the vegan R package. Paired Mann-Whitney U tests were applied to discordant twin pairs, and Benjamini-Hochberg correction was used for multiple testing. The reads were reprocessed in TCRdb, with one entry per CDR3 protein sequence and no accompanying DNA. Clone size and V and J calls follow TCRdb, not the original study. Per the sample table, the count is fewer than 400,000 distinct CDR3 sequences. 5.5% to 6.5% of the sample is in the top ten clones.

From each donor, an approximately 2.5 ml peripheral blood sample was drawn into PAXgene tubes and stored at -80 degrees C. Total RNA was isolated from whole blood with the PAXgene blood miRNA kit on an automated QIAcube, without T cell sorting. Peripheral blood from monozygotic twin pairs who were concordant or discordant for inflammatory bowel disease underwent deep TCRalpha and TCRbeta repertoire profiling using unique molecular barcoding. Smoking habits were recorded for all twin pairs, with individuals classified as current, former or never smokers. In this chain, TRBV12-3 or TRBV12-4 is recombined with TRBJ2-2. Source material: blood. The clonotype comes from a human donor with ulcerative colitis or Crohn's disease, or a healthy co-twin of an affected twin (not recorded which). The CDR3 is CASSLLGTGELFF.